This T cell receptor (beta chain) emerged from a study of T cells in localized non-small cell lung cancer. Study outcomes and limitations: A median of 57 of the top 100 tumor clones appeared in adjacent lung, which was paired and uninvolved. Blood T cell density predicted longer survival; adjacent-lung clonality, shorter.

The CDR3 is made up of 15 amino acids. Unmatched junction bases numbered 10, after V lost 5 bases and J lost 4 bases. Germline loops: CDR1 LNHDA, CDR2 SQIVND (reference sequence). The table lists this clone with a few counts. Its antigen is not identified. Generated by immunoSEQ multiplex PCR, the TCRdb table keeps only in-frame clones and is missing some. The data show 2,500 to 3,000 clones, with 27% seen just once and roughly 20% held by the top ten. J is TRBJ1-2 and V is TRBV19; 7 bases map to TRBD1. The source is an older female donor with stage I squamous cell lung carcinoma. This material consisted of normal lung tissue next to the tumor, taken before any cancer treatment. CDR3: CASSRDSFLFYGYTF. CDR3 nucleotides: TGTGCCAGTAGTCGGGACAGCTTTCTCTTCTATGGCTACACCTTC.